This passage covers 19 T cell receptor beta chains from one sample sequenced in a study of PD-1 blockade in classical Hodgkin lymphoma. The sample's time point: cycle 4 day 1 (C4D1), after 5 to 7 weeks of nivolumab. Relapses following autologous stem cell transplantation were seen in all patients, with brentuximab vedotin exposure varying. Profiled with immunoSEQ multiplex PCR; TCRdb holds only in-frame clones, not every one. Of about 23,000 clones listed, approximately 87% are singletons. The sequencing here drew on peripheral blood mononuclear cells (PBMCs), taken before the fourth cycle of nivolumab. The receptors were sampled from a human donor with classical Hodgkin lymphoma.

The rearrangement uses TRBV2 and TRBJ2-7, with 7 bases fitting TRBD2. Germline CDR1 is SNHLY and CDR2 is FYNNEI. The CDR3 extends over 15 amino acids. Trimming at V came to 6 bases and at J to 0 bases, leaving 8 bases not matched to a gene. In DNA, the CDR3 is TGTGCCAGCAGGGAGCTAGCGGTGAGCTCCTACGAGCAGTACTTC. Translation: CASRELAVSSYEQYF.

The chain uses TRBV11-1 and TRBJ2-2; the D is unclear. V was pared by 4 bases and J by 5 bases, with 8 bases between. This CDR3 has 13 residues. CDR1 SGHAT and CDR2 FQDESV come from the germline V gene (reference sequence). The CDR3: CASSSSRTGELFF. CDR3 nucleotide sequence: TGTGCCAGCAGCTCTTCGAGAACCGGGGAGCTGTTTTTT.

The gene calls are TRBV19 and TRBJ1-5; 11 nucleotides agree with TRBD1. The length of the CDR3 is 16 residues. Per germline, CDR1 LNHDA and CDR2 SQIVND (reference sequence). The V gene end was trimmed by 6 bases and the J gene end by 7 bases; junction bases not matched to a gene: 11. CDR3 sequence reads: CASRTLDRGLGQPQHF. CDR3 sequence (DNA): TGTGCCAGTAGGACGCTGGACAGGGGGCTTGGCCAGCCCCAGCATTTT.

The chain has TRBV7-9 and TRBJ1-1; D is unresolved. CDR3 size: 13 residues. CDR1 is SEHNR and CDR2 is FQNEAQ in the germline V gene (reference sequence). Trimming cost V 1 base and J 11 bases, with 14 bases left between them. CDR3 coding DNA: TGTGCCAGCAGCTTAGACCTGGGTTGGGAGGCTTTCTTT. It encodes CASSLDLGWEAFF. Using reference TRBV7-9 and TRBJ1-1 for the parts outside the CDR3, the full variable domain is DTGVSQNPRHKITKRGQNVTFRCDPISEHNRLYWYRQTLGQGPEFLTYFQNEAQLEKSRLLSDRFSAERPKGSFSTLEIQRTEQGDSAMYLCASSLDLGWEAFFGQGTRLTVV.

This clone showed up just a few times. The J gene is TRBJ1-1, the V gene TRBV5-1; D is undetermined. Germline V gives CDR1 SGHRS, CDR2 YFSETQ. V was cut by 3 bases and J by 1 base, with 4 bases left in between. The CDR3 is 12 amino acids. The CDR3 DNA is TGCGCCAGCAGCTCGGAGAACACTGAAGCTTTCTTT. Protein product: CASSSENTEAFF.

This sequence joins TRBV4-1 and TRBJ2-3; D is uncertain. CDR3 length: 13 residues. V was pared by 0 bases and J by 4 bases, with 5 bases between. Per the germline V gene, CDR1 is MGHRA and CDR2 is YSYEKL. The CDR3 DNA follows: TGCGCCAGCAGCCAAGACGACCCAGATACGCAGTATTTT. Protein sequence: CASSQDDPDTQYF.

The chain is built from TRBV5-1 and TRBJ2-2; D perhaps matches TRBD1 (6 bases). V shed 0 bases and J shed 2 bases, with 11 bases lying between them. CDR3 length equals 16 residues. Germline assignment: CDR1 SGHRS and CDR2 YFSETQ. CDR3 in amino acids: CASSLGQGINTGELFF. CDR3 coding DNA: TGCGCCAGCAGCTTGGGTCAGGGGATTAACACCGGGGAGCTGTTTTTT.

This clone appeared a few times. V is TRBV4-2 and J is TRBJ2-3, with a tentative D call TRBD2 (6 bases). CDR3 length equals 14 residues. The V end lost 1 base, the J end lost 4 bases, and 9 bases lay between the germline ends. Germline assignment: CDR1 LGHNA and CDR2 YNFKEQ. CDR3 bases: TGTGCCAGCAGCCAAGGAACGGGGGCAGATACGCAGTATTTT. Translated: CASSQGTGADTQYF.

The chain recombines TRBV6-4 with TRBJ2-1; 7 nucleotides match TRBD1. This CDR3 comprises 14 residues. CDR1 is MRHNA and CDR2 is SNTAGT in the germline V gene. V lost 3 bases, J lost 4 bases, and 3 bases stayed unmatched. For the CDR3, the DNA is TGTGCCAGCAGTGAAAAGGACAGGTACAATGAGCAGTTCTTC. It translates to CASSEKDRYNEQFF.

CDR3 DNA sequence: TGTGCCAGCATGGCAGAGAGCTCCTATAATTCACCCCTCCACTTT. This gives the protein CASMAESSYNSPLHF. The V call is TRBV2, the J call TRBJ1-6, with unresolved D. Trimming left V 7 bases short and J 0 bases short, with 10 bases between. Germline CDR1 reads SNHLY; CDR2 reads FYNNEI. This CDR3 has 15 amino acids.

This chain connects TRBV2 to TRBJ2-5, with 8 bases matching TRBD1. The germline CDR1 and CDR2 sequences are SNHLY and FYNNEI. The CDR3 consists of 12 residues. J was trimmed by 4 bases and V by 6 bases; bases with no gene match: 1. CDR3 DNA: TGTGCCAGCAGAGACAGGGGAGAGACCCAGTACTTC. It yields the protein CASRDRGETQYF.

J is TRBJ2-7 and V is TRBV28, with D perhaps TRBD1 (6 bases). Germline V gene sequence: CDR1 MDHEN, CDR2 SYDVKM. V dropped 8 bases and J dropped 6 bases, with 14 bases sitting between them. The CDR3 sequence is 12 residues long. The CDR3 reads CASLGRGSEQYF. CDR3 DNA sequence: TGTGCCAGCCTTGGCAGGGGAAGCGAGCAGTACTTC.

The J gene is TRBJ2-5, the V gene TRBV19; unclear D gene. Between the trimmed V and J ends, which lost 3 bases and 5 bases, there was a span of 4 bases. Looked up from germline, CDR1 is LNHDA and CDR2 is SQIVND (reference sequence). The CDR3 length is 11 residues. CDR3 bases: TGTGCCAGTAGTATGGCGGAGACCCAGTACTTC. This gives the protein CASSMAETQYF.

The J gene is TRBJ2-3, the V gene TRBV2; 13 bases align to TRBD2. Germline assignment: CDR1 SNHLY and CDR2 FYNNEI. V dropped 6 bases and J dropped 3; count of bases not matched to a gene: 6. This CDR3 has 16 residues. CDR3 protein: CASSGTSGVRTDTQYF. In nucleotides, the CDR3 is TGTGCCAGCAGCGGGACTAGCGGGGTACGGACAGATACGCAGTATTTT.

The genes are TRBV18 and TRBJ2-7, with a possible D match to TRBD1 (5 bases). The CDR3 is made up of 15 amino acids. Germline V gives CDR1 KGHSH, CDR2 LQKENI. Trimming took 2 bases from V and 2 from J, leaving 13 bases between them. In DNA form, the CDR3 reads TGTGCCAGCTCACCAACTTGGGGCCTAACCTACGAGCAGTACTTC. This sequence encodes CASSPTWGLTYEQYF.

This sequence joins TRBV11-2 and TRBJ2-3; possible D gene TRBD2, 5 bases. The germline CDR1 and CDR2 sequences are SGHAT and FQNNGV. The germline V and J ends were trimmed by 6 bases and 4 bases, with 11 bases remaining between them. This CDR3 contains 13 residues. For the CDR3, the DNA is TGTGCCAGCAGAAGGCTAGCTTCAGATACGCAGTATTTT. It translates to CASRRLASDTQYF.

The chain employs TRBV30 and TRBJ2-3; 10 nucleotides match TRBD2. The CDR3 loop spans 16 amino acids. In germline, CDR1 is GTSNPN, CDR2 SVGIG (reference sequence). J was trimmed by 5 bases and V by 1 base; bases with no gene match: 9. CDR3 loop: CAWSAQRGGRGDTQYF. CDR3 sequence (DNA): TGTGCCTGGAGTGCCCAGCGGGGGGGCCGAGGAGATACGCAGTATTTT.

The chain couples TRBV7-6 to TRBJ2-7, with 10 bases that match TRBD1. The CDR3 contains 14 residues. Trimming at V came to 4 bases and at J to 2 bases, leaving 2 bases not matched to a gene. The germline V gene has CDR1 SGHVS and CDR2 FNYEAQ. The CDR3 region is CASSSGTGAYEQYF. DNA of the CDR3: TGTGCCAGCAGCTCCGGGACAGGGGCCTACGAGCAGTACTTC.

The chain links TRBV14 to TRBJ2-7, with TRBD1 as a possible D gene (5 bases). V was trimmed by 1 base and J by 6 bases, leaving 13 bases between them. The CDR3 is 14 amino acids. Germline V gives CDR1 SGHDN, CDR2 FVKESK. CDR3 region: CASSQGLQGFEQYF. CDR3 nucleotides: TGTGCCAGCAGCCAAGGCCTCCAGGGATTCGAGCAGTACTTC.